These 30 T cell receptor beta chains were all obtained from the same sample, sequenced in a study of shared T cell receptors in the human thymus. Sequenced by immunoSEQ multiplex PCR; TCRdb stores in-frame clones only, minus some. The data hold more than 550,000 clones, with 70% to 90% observed a single time. This same sample was also taken into another study, of human thymus T cells.

Sequenced input: thymocytes. These TCRs come from a girl under two years old with a congenital heart defect.

CDR3 nucleotides: TGTGCCAGCAGCAAAACCCTCGTGGGCCCCTACGAGCAGTACTTC. This codes for CASSKTLVGPYEQYF. The V and J genes are TRBV21-1 and TRBJ2-7; the table's D call, TRBD1, has no DNA check behind it. TRBV21-1 is reported as a pseudogene. CDR3 length: 15 residues.

This clone was recorded a few times. The rearrangement joins TRBV4-1 to TRBJ2-7; TRBD2 is a possible D gene (5 bases). In germline, CDR1 is MGHRA, CDR2 YSYEKL. Trimming took 0 bases from V and 0 from J, leaving 18 bases between them. The CDR3 loop spans 18 amino acids. This CDR3 is CASSQDHPTPGSSYEQYF. CDR3 coding DNA: TGCGCCAGCAGCCAAGATCACCCCACACCGGGGAGCTCCTACGAGCAGTACTTC.

This clone was seen more than once but under ten times. The J gene is TRBJ1-1, the V gene TRBV7-6; 7 nucleotides line up with TRBD1. Germline V gives CDR1 SGHVS, CDR2 FNYEAQ. J lost 3 bases, V lost 4 bases, and 11 bases had no gene match. This CDR3 spans 16 amino acids. DNA of the CDR3: TGTGCCAGCAGCTCGCGACAGGGAGAGAGGGACACTGAAGCTTTCTTT. Translated, it gives CASSSRQGERDTEAFF.

J is TRBJ2-4 and V is TRBV6-6; possible D gene TRBD2, 5 bases. Trimming cost V 7 bases and J 6 bases, with 7 bases left between them. The CDR3 extends over 11 amino acids. The germline CDR1 and CDR2 sequences are MNHNY and SVGAGI (reference sequence). CDR3 protein: CASTRGNIQYF. The CDR3 DNA reads as TGTGCCAGCACCCGGGGAAACATTCAGTACTTC.

This clone was seen just once. The V and J genes are TRBV6-1 and TRBJ2-7; 9 bases line up with TRBD1. The trim removed 3 bases at V and 5 bases at J, leaving 5 bases unmatched. From germline, CDR1 is MNHNS and CDR2 SASEGT. This CDR3 has 14 residues. The CDR3 spells CASSDAGQGDEQYF. The CDR3 coding sequence is TGTGCCAGCAGTGACGCGGGACAGGGCGACGAGCAGTACTTC.

V is TRBV6-5 and J is TRBJ1-4; TRBD1 agrees at 7 bases. CDR1 MNHEY and CDR2 SVGAGI come from the germline V gene. There are 14 residues in the CDR3. V shed 3 bases, J shed 7 bases, and the junction held 5 bases outside the gene matches. This CDR3 is CASSYQGGVEKLFF. The CDR3 DNA follows: TGTGCCAGCAGTTATCAGGGGGGAGTTGAAAAACTGTTTTTT.

The genes are TRBV7-8 and TRBJ2-7; 8 bases are shared with TRBD1. CDR1 SGHVS and CDR2 FQNEAQ come from the germline V gene. V dropped 0 bases and J dropped 10; count of bases not matched to a gene: 14. This CDR3 comprises 16 residues. CDR3 region: CASSLAGTGHPGGQYF. Written as DNA, the CDR3 is TGTGCCAGCAGCTTAGCAGGGACAGGACACCCTGGGGGACAGTACTTC.

This clone was seen only once. This sequence joins TRBV6-5 and TRBJ2-5; 10 bases map to TRBD1. The trim removed 6 bases at V and 3 bases at J, leaving 4 bases unmatched. CDR3 length equals 14 residues. Germline CDR1 MNHEY, CDR2 SVGAGI. CDR3 coding DNA: TGTGCCAGCAGCCCCGGGACAGGGGAAGAGACCCAGTACTTC. It encodes CASSPGTGEETQYF.

The V and J genes are TRBV5-4 and TRBJ2-7, with a possible D match to TRBD1 (8 bases). The germline CDR1 and CDR2 sequences are SGHNT and YYREEE (reference sequence). The CDR3 is 16 amino acids. The germline V and J ends were trimmed by 3 bases and 5 bases, with 21 bases remaining between them. CDR3 DNA: TGTGCCAGCAGCTCCGGGACAGGTTGGGAGGGTAACGAGCAGTACTTC. This encodes CASSSGTGWEGNEQYF.

The gene calls are TRBV5-1 and TRBJ1-6; D is possibly TRBD1 (6 bases). Trimming took off 0 bases at V and 4 bases at J, with 14 bases between the two ends. From germline, CDR1 is SGHRS and CDR2 YFSETQ. The CDR3 runs to 17 residues. The CDR3 DNA reads TGCGCCAGCAGCTTGGGAGGGGGGGCAAGGTATAATTCACCCCTCCACTTT. This codes for CASSLGGGARYNSPLHF. The entire variable domain, with the rest obtained from reference TRBV5-1 and TRBJ1-6, is as follows: KAGVTQTPRYLIKTRGQQVTLSCSPISGHRSVSWYQQTPGQGLQFLFEYFSETQRNKGNFPGRFSGRQFSNSRSEMNVSTLELGDSALYLCASSLGGGARYNSPLHFGNGTRLTVT.

The chain carries TRBV2 and TRBJ2-5, with D possibly matching TRBD1 (5 bases). Trimming left V 1 base short and J 5 bases short, with 11 bases between. Per the germline V gene, CDR1 is SNHLY and CDR2 is FYNNEI. This CDR3 is built from 14 residues. CDR3 coding DNA: TGTGCCAGCAGTGAAGAGGGGATCAGGGAGACCCAGTACTTC. As protein: CASSEEGIRETQYF.

The chain recombines TRBV7-9 with TRBJ1-1, with 7 nucleotides matching TRBD1. Germline CDR1 SEHNR, CDR2 FQNEAQ (reference sequence). Trimming cost V 3 bases and J 0 bases; bases outside gene matches: 10. This CDR3 has 17 residues. CDR3 protein: CASSLIGKTGMNTEAFF. DNA for the CDR3: TGTGCCAGCAGCTTGATTGGTAAGACAGGGATGAACACTGAAGCTTTCTTT.

This clone was detected once. J is TRBJ1-6 and V is TRBV27; D unresolved. Germline values: CDR1 MNHEY, CDR2 SMNVEV (reference sequence). The CDR3 consists of 15 residues. V was trimmed by 2 bases and J by 5 bases, leaving 10 bases between them. CDR3 in DNA: TGTGCCAGCAGTTTAGACGACACAGATAATTCACCCCTCCACTTT. It encodes CASSLDDTDNSPLHF.

The chain joins TRBV5-8 to TRBJ1-1; the D gene is possibly TRBD1 (5 bases). The V end lost 6 bases, the J end lost 7 bases, and 13 bases lay between the germline ends. This CDR3 has 12 residues. Germline lookup yields CDR1 SGHTS and CDR2 YDEGEE. The CDR3 DNA sequence: TGTGCCAGCATCAGGACAAGGGGTGAAGCTTTCTTT. Its protein product is CASIRTRGEAFF.

This rearrangement joins TRBV7-2 to TRBJ1-3; D might be TRBD1 (5 bases). CDR1 and CDR2 (germline): SGHTA, FQGNSA. The CDR3 sequence is 14 residues long. V was shortened by 1 base and J by 2 bases, with 6 bases between the two germline ends. The CDR3 protein is CASSLETAGNTIYF. The CDR3 DNA is TGTGCCAGCAGCTTAGAGACAGCTGGAAACACCATATATTTT.

The rearrangement joins TRBV14 to TRBJ1-1, with D tentatively TRBD1 (5 bases). V lost 4 bases and J lost 2, with 11 bases in between. There are 14 residues in the CDR3. Germline V lookup: CDR1 SGHDN, CDR2 FVKESK. This CDR3 is CASSPRTINTEAFF. The DNA for the CDR3 is TGTGCCAGCAGCCCGCGGACAATCAACACTGAAGCTTTCTTT.

The genes are TRBV29-1 and TRBJ1-2; TRBD1 might be the D (5 bases). The germline V and J ends were trimmed by 5 bases and 4 bases, with 20 bases remaining between them. The CDR3 covers 15 residues. Germline V gene lookup returns CDR1 SQVTM and CDR2 ANQGSEA. The CDR3 protein is CSVRPPSSDSYGYTF. The CDR3 bases are TGCAGCGTTCGTCCCCCTTCCTCAGACAGCTATGGCTACACCTTC.

The V gene is TRBV5-3, the J gene TRBJ1-6; 9 nucleotides line up with TRBD1. Being an ORF, TRBV5-3 has a function that is uncertain. This CDR3 has 19 residues. V was clipped by 3 bases and J by 7 bases; unmatched bases: 17. The CDR3 protein is CARSSGTGSPLAVNSPLHF. In DNA, the CDR3 is TGTGCCAGAAGCTCCGGGACAGGGTCCCCTCTCGCTGTAAATTCACCCCTCCACTTT.

V and J are TRBV7-4 and TRBJ1-1; D unresolved. CDR1 and CDR2 from the germline V gene are SGHVT and SQSDAQ. The CDR3 has 14 amino acids. Trimming pared 5 bases from V and 11 bases from J, leaving 21 bases between. CDR3 bases: TGTGCCAGCAGCGGCACGACGTGGAGGGCGAGGGCTTTCTTT. It is translated as CASSGTTWRARAFF.

The chain has TRBV4-1 and TRBJ2-7; 15 bases map to TRBD2. Per the germline V gene, CDR1 is MGHRA and CDR2 is YSYEKL. The CDR3 loop spans 16 amino acids. V lost 4 bases to trimming and J lost 6 bases; unmatched junction nucleotides: 7. The CDR3 reads CASSRGLAGGPREQYF. CDR3 in DNA: TGCGCCAGCAGCCGAGGACTAGCGGGGGGGCCCCGCGAGCAGTACTTC.

The genes are TRBV4-1 and TRBJ2-2, with TRBD1 identical over 9 bases. Trimming cost V 4 bases and J 3 bases; bases outside gene matches: 3. The CDR3 is 15 residues long. Germline CDR1 and CDR2: MGHRA and YSYEKL. CDR3 coding DNA: TGCGCCAGCAGCCTCCGGGACAGGGACACCGGGGAGCTGTTTTTT. It is translated as CASSLRDRDTGELFF.

Here the CDR3 reads CAALSLYEQYF. The CDR3 region has the DNA TGCGCCGCCCTATCCCTGTACGAGCAGTACTTC. The chain recombines TRBV10-2 with TRBJ2-7; D gene uncertain. From germline, CDR1 is WSHSY and CDR2 SAAADI. This CDR3 has 11 residues. V lost 11 bases and J lost 4, with 12 bases in between.

V is TRBV4-1 and J is TRBJ2-3, with TRBD1 matching 7 bases. CDR3 length: 19 residues. V lost 2 bases and J lost 2; bases outside the gene matches: 16. Germline V lookup: CDR1 MGHRA, CDR2 YSYEKL. The CDR3 here is CASSQIPGTENFSTDTQYF. In DNA, the CDR3 is TGCGCCAGCAGCCAAATCCCTGGGACAGAAAATTTTTCCACAGATACGCAGTATTTT.

This clone has a handful of counts. V is TRBV2 and J is TRBJ1-3; no reliable D call. The CDR3 is 14 residues long. V lost 5 bases, J lost 4 bases, and 12 bases lay in between. Germline V gives CDR1 SNHLY, CDR2 FYNNEI. The CDR3 DNA reads TGTGCCAGCAGTCCCGCATCCCGGGGAAACACCATATATTTT. It translates to CASSPASRGNTIYF.

The chain links TRBV5-6 to TRBJ2-2, with D maybe TRBD1 (5 bases). CDR1 and CDR2 (germline): SGHDT, YYEEEE. The V and J ends lost 3 bases and 1 base respectively, with 13 bases between them. The CDR3 has 16 amino acids. CDR3 region: CASSSSRQGNTGELFF. The CDR3 nucleotides read TGTGCCAGCAGCTCGTCCCGGCAGGGGAACACCGGGGAGCTGTTTTTT. The whole variable domain, filled in from reference TRBV5-6 and TRBJ2-2, reads DAGVTQSPTHLIKTRGQQVTLRCSPKSGHDTVSWYQQALGQGPQFIFQYYEEEERQRGNFPDRFSGHQFPNYSSELNVNALLLGDSALYLCASSSSRQGNTGELFFGEGSRLTVL.

CDR3 in amino acids: CASSQDKRSRGEKLFF. Here the CDR3 DNA reads TGCGCCAGCAGCCAAGATAAACGGTCCCGGGGGGAAAAACTGTTTTTT. V is TRBV4-1 and J is TRBJ1-4; tentatively, D is TRBD1 (5 bases). Germline V gene lookup returns CDR1 MGHRA and CDR2 YSYEKL. Trimming removed 0 bases at V and 8 bases at J, with 16 bases between. The length of the CDR3 is 16 residues.

The gene calls are TRBV27 and TRBJ1-1; 9 bases align to TRBD1. This CDR3 comprises 16 residues. With V trimmed by 3 bases and J by 0 bases, 5 bases remained unmatched. In germline, CDR1 is MNHEY, CDR2 SMNVEV (reference sequence). CDR3 DNA sequence: TGTGCCAGCAGTTTCTCAGGGACAGGGATGAACACTGAAGCTTTCTTT. It is translated as CASSFSGTGMNTEAFF.

This chain links TRBV6-5 with TRBJ1-2, with 8 nucleotides matching TRBD1. The CDR3 is 14 amino acids. CDR1 is MNHEY and CDR2 is SVGAGI in the germline V gene. Trimming removed 5 bases from V and 3 bases from J; junction bases left unmatched: 5. CDR3 coding DNA: TGTGCCAGCAGTCGACAGGGGACAGACTATGGCTACACCTTC. This translates into CASSRQGTDYGYTF.

The chain carries TRBV6-6 and TRBJ1-1, with a tentative D call TRBD1 (5 bases). The CDR3 sequence is 14 residues long. The germline V gene encodes CDR1 MNHNY and CDR2 SVGAGI (reference sequence). The V end lost 5 bases, the J end lost 4 bases, and 14 bases lay between the germline ends. In nucleotides, the CDR3 is TGTGCCAGCAGTCCCCCGGGGGGAGCCACTGAAGCTTTCTTT. Its translation: CASSPPGGATEAFF.

This clone has only one observation. The DNA for the CDR3 is TGTGCCAGCAGGGGACTTTACAATGAGCAGTTCTTC. Translation gives CASRGLYNEQFF. This sequence joins TRBV2 and TRBJ2-1, with a weak D call TRBD2 (6 bases). Looked up from germline, CDR1 is SNHLY and CDR2 is FYNNEI. This CDR3 is built from 12 residues. V gave up 6 bases and J gave up 4 bases, with 7 bases separating them.